This T cell receptor (beta chain) was obtained from a study of CD8+CD57+ T cells in acquired aplastic anemia. Genomic DNA provided the template from which TCR beta VDJ and CDR3 profiles were obtained. In TCRdb, the reads were re-called with MiXCR into one record per CDR3 protein. The table lists 120,000 or so distinct CDR3 sequences, almost 40% of them singletons. The germline V gene has CDR1 SGHRS and CDR2 YFSETQ. The CDR3 consists of 13 residues. The ends were cut back, 5 bases at V and 5 bases at J, with 13 bases in the middle. The sequenced patients had an expansion of CD8+CD57+ cells seen by flow cytometry.

Sequences were obtained from sorted CD4+, CD8+, or CD8+CD57+ T cells (not recorded which) from PBMCs. This TCR was sampled from a human donor with aplastic anemia. V usage is TRBV5-1 and J usage is TRBJ2-5; weak D call: TRBD1 (6 bases). The CDR3 loop reads CASRATGLETQYF. The CDR3 DNA follows: TGCGCCAGCAGAGCGACAGGTCTGGAGACCCAGTACTTC.